This T cell receptor beta chain was observed in a study of blood T cell repertoires in COVID-19. In the study overall: The United States, Italy and Spain supplied acute and convalescent COVID-19 samples. The analysed material was cDNA or gDNA that came from T cells, B-cell-depleted T cells, or PBMCs.

Per the original data handling: Researchers report that nucleated cell counts were estimated from reference gene primer amplification. Produced via immunoSEQ multiplex PCR; TCRdb's table is partial and in-frame only. V and J calls and clone size are as listed in that table; D and trimming were resolved from the DNA. The top ten hold roughly a sixth of the sample, which has around 160,000 clones, 90% seen once. The ends lost 2 bases at V and 4 bases at J; junction bases unmatched: 6. The CDR3 consists of 16 residues. CDR1 is MNHEY and CDR2 is SMNVEV in the germline V gene (reference sequence). The material sequenced was peripheral blood. The chain couples TRBV27 to TRBJ1-5, with 9 nucleotides matching TRBD1. The TCR originated in a man in his fifties or sixties with active or convalescent COVID-19. The CDR3 bases are TGTGCCAGCAGTTTAGCCGGGACAGGGAGAAATCAGCCCCAGCATTTT. Protein product: CASSLAGTGRNQPQHF.